Presented here are 19 T cell receptor beta chains from one specimen sequenced in a study of metastatic and nonmetastatic thyroid tumors. Thyroid surgery was preceded by no treatment in any patient. MiXCR reprocessed the PCR reads for TCRdb. Of 43,000 or so clones in the sample, around 17% are singletons; the top ten hold about 20%. The sequencing input was blood. All receptors come from a female donor with papillary thyroid cancer or a benign thyroid nodule (not recorded which). Some clones in this sample may be carry-over from other donors' samples.

The V gene is TRBV6-5, the J gene TRBJ1-6; 7 bases match TRBD1. The CDR3 length is 16 residues. Germline assignment: CDR1 MNHEY and CDR2 SVGAGI. The junction had 1 base not matched to a gene; V was cut back by 2 bases and J by 0 bases. The CDR3 DNA is TGTGCCAGCAGTTACGGGGACAGCTCCTATAATTCACCCCTCCACTTT. Translating gives CASSYGDSSYNSPLHF.

This clone was seen ten or more times. The chain uses TRBV12-3 or TRBV12-4 and TRBJ1-5; D ambiguous. The CDR3 loop spans 14 amino acids. V was trimmed by 6 bases and J by 10 bases, leaving 19 bases between them. For the CDR3, the DNA is TGTGCCAGCAGCCACCACAGCAGCCGGGAACCCCAGCATTTT. Encoded protein: CASSHHSSREPQHF.

This clone appeared many times. This chain links TRBV28 with TRBJ1-4, with D uncertain. With 6 bases removed from V and 5 bases from J, the gap between germline ends came to 4 bases. The CDR3 extends over 11 amino acids. CDR1 and CDR2 (germline): MDHEN, SYDVKM. The CDR3 spells CASRRNEKLFF. The DNA of the CDR3 is TGTGCCAGCAGACGGAATGAAAAACTGTTTTTT.

The genes are TRBV11-2 and TRBJ2-1, with D perhaps TRBD2 (6 bases). V lost 0 bases to trimming and J lost 2 bases, with 14 bases between them. The CDR3 extends over 17 amino acids. The V gene's germline CDR1 is SGHAT and CDR2 FQNNGV. CDR3 residues: CASSLEWCSGAYNEQFF. CDR3 in DNA: TGTGCCAGCAGCTTAGAATGGTGTAGCGGTGCCTACAATGAGCAGTTCTTC.

The rearrangement joins TRBV7-2 to TRBJ1-1, with D possibly being TRBD1 (5 bases). Trimming left V 1 base short and J 3 bases short, with 12 bases between. The CDR3 is 15 amino acids. Germline values: CDR1 SGHTA, CDR2 FQGNSA. CDR3 loop: CASSLDTGFYTEAFF. DNA of the CDR3: TGTGCCAGCAGCTTAGACACAGGTTTCTACACTGAAGCTTTCTTT.

There are many counts of this clone. The V gene is TRBV18, the J gene TRBJ1-4, with D hard to call. V dropped 3 bases and J dropped 4 bases, with 12 bases sitting between them. This CDR3 is 15 amino acids long. CDR1 and CDR2 from the germline V gene are KGHSH and LQKENI. This CDR3 reads CASSPREALNEKLFF. In DNA, the CDR3 is TGTGCCAGCTCACCGCGGGAGGCCCTTAATGAAAAACTGTTTTTT.

This clone came up a few times. The gene calls are TRBV2 and TRBJ1-2; no clear D. The CDR3 sequence is 13 residues long. Trimming stripped 11 bases from V and 1 base from J, with 14 bases between. CDR1 and CDR2 (germline): SNHLY, FYNNEI. CDR3 sequence reads: CASELNLNYGYTF. CDR3 nucleotide sequence: TGTGCCTCAGAGCTGAACCTTAACTATGGCTACACCTTC.

The chain uses TRBV5-1 and TRBJ2-5; D perhaps matches TRBD2 (5 bases). Trimming left V 3 bases short and J 9 bases short, with 24 bases between. Germline assignment: CDR1 SGHRS and CDR2 YFSETQ. This CDR3 has 16 residues. CDR3: CASSSMTNAGDEAQYF. The CDR3 DNA is TGCGCCAGCAGCTCAATGACTAACGCCGGGGATGAGGCCCAGTACTTC. Full variable domain (rest looked up from reference TRBV5-1 and TRBJ2-5): KAGVTQTPRYLIKTRGQQVTLSCSPISGHRSVSWYQQTPGQGLQFLFEYFSETQRNKGNFPGRFSGRQFSNSRSEMNVSTLELGDSALYLCASSSMTNAGDEAQYFGPGTRLLVL.

This chain joins TRBV30 and TRBJ2-5; no definite D call. CDR1 and CDR2 from the germline V gene are GTSNPN and SVGIG (reference sequence). The CDR3 spans 13 residues. The V end was cut by 3 bases, the J end by 4 bases, with 12 bases between. As DNA, the CDR3 is TGTGCCTGGAGCGGGTCCCCTGGAGAGACCCAGTACTTC. Protein sequence: CAWSGSPGETQYF. Full variable domain (outside the CDR3, taken from reference TRBV30 and TRBJ2-5): SQTIHQWPATLVQPVGSPLSLECTVEGTSNPNLYWYRQAAGRGLQLLFYSVGIGQISSEVPQNLSASRPQDRQFILSSKKLLLSDSGFYLCAWSGSPGETQYFGPGTRLLVL.

The V call is TRBV12-3 or TRBV12-4, the J call TRBJ2-7; 9 positions match TRBD1. V lost 5 bases, J lost 3 bases, and 5 bases stayed unmatched. The CDR3 is 14 amino acids. CDR3 loop: CASSRGTGNYEQYF. In DNA form, the CDR3 reads TGTGCCAGCAGTCGCGGGACAGGGAACTACGAGCAGTACTTC.

Note on this clone: This may stem from a read error, because a much larger clone lies one nucleotide away. V is TRBV30 and J is TRBJ2-5; D possibly corresponds to TRBD1 (5 bases). The germline V gene has CDR1 GTSNPN and CDR2 SVGIG (reference sequence). This CDR3 region has 13 residues. Deletions cut 1 base from V and 4 bases from J, with 10 bases between. CDR3 sequence: CAWSAPGAETQYF. The CDR3 DNA follows: TGTGCCTGGAGTGCACCTGGGGCAGAGACCCAGTACTTC. The complete variable domain, with remaining parts taken from reference TRBV30 and TRBJ2-5, reads SQTIHQWPATLVQPVGSPLSLECTVEGTSNPNLYWYRQAAGRGLQLLFYSVGIGQISSEVPQNLSASRPQDRQFILSSKKLLLSDSGFYLCAWSAPGAETQYFGPGTRLLVL.

The rearrangement links TRBV2 to TRBJ2-1; unclear D gene. There are 14 residues in the CDR3. The germline V gene encodes CDR1 SNHLY and CDR2 FYNNEI. V lost 10 bases, J lost 0 bases, and 13 bases lay in between. The DNA of the CDR3 is TGTGCCAACAGACGGACGAGCTCCTACAATGAGCAGTTCTTC. It is translated as CANRRTSSYNEQFF.

This chain joins TRBV5-1 and TRBJ2-3, with D tentatively TRBD1 (5 bases). The CDR3 loop spans 15 amino acids. Germline lookup yields CDR1 SGHRS and CDR2 YFSETQ. V dropped 1 base and J dropped 6 bases, with 15 bases sitting between them. For the CDR3, the DNA is TGCGCCAGCAGCTTGATTTGGGGCTTCAGCGATACGCAGTATTTT. This gives the protein CASSLIWGFSDTQYF.

This clone has a count of ten or more. V and J are TRBV29-1 and TRBJ2-3; TRBD1 aligns across 7 bases. The length of the CDR3 is 14 residues. Germline values: CDR1 SQVTM, CDR2 ANQGSEA. Trimming took 6 bases from V and 8 from J; bases not matched to a gene: 14. The CDR3 loop is CSVLGGQYTGTQYF. CDR3 coding DNA: TGCAGCGTCCTAGGGGGACAGTACACTGGTACGCAGTATTTT.

A few counts support this clone. This chain uses TRBV6-1 with TRBJ1-2, with D maybe TRBD1 (5 bases). V lost 7 bases, J lost 7 bases, and 13 bases lay in between. The CDR3 length is 12 residues. Looked up from germline, CDR1 is MNHNS and CDR2 is SASEGT. CDR3 residues: CASMGAGGGYTF. The CDR3 nucleotides read TGTGCCAGCATGGGAGCCGGGGGTGGCTACACCTTC.

This clone was observed a few times. V is TRBV2 and J is TRBJ1-2, with 7 positions matching TRBD1. The CDR3 runs to 12 residues. Germline CDR1 reads SNHLY; CDR2 reads FYNNEI. V was pared by 3 bases and J by 6 bases, with 1 base of the junction left unmatched. The CDR3 nucleotides read TGTGCCAGCAGTGAGCAGGGGGATGGCTACACCTTC. This translates into CASSEQGDGYTF.

Points on this clone: The junction departs from germline at one end; a sequencing error may be responsible. The chain employs TRBV12-3 or TRBV12-4 and TRBJ1-6; no clear D. The CDR3 length is 14 residues. The DNA for the CDR3 is TGTGCCAGCAGTGCCTACCCCACTAATTCAACCCTCCACTTT. Encoded protein: CASSAYPTNSTLHF.

Many counts were recorded for this clone. The chain joins TRBV12-5 to TRBJ1-6; the match to TRBD1 covers 8 bases. CDR3 length equals 13 residues. CDR1 is LGHNT, CDR2 FRNRAP, per germline. V lost 6 bases and J lost 7; bases outside the gene matches: 2. This CDR3 is CASGQGVNSPLHF. The CDR3 DNA follows: TGTGCTAGTGGACAGGGGGTCAATTCACCCCTCCACTTT. Complete variable domain (other parts from reference TRBV12-5 and TRBJ1-6): DARVTQTPRHKVTEMGQEVTMRCQPILGHNTVFWYRQTMMQGLELLAYFRNRAPLDDSGMPKDRFSAEMPDATLATLKIQPSEPRDSAVYFCASGQGVNSPLHFGNGTRLTVT.

The chain couples TRBV7-3 to TRBJ1-6; no definite D call. The CDR3 is made up of 12 amino acids. Germline values: CDR1 SGHTA, CDR2 FQGTGA. V was cut by 3 bases and J by 7 bases, with 4 bases left in between. The CDR3 protein is CASSLGNSPLHF. DNA of the CDR3: TGTGCCAGCAGCTTGGGCAATTCACCCCTCCACTTT.